The 25 T cell receptor beta chains presented below share a single source sample, sequenced in a study of CD8 T cells in ankylosing spondylitis. Study-level findings and limits: Blood of patients with ankylosing spondylitis appeared to be characterized by a TCR beta motif of eight highly homologous variants.

The antigens for these receptors are not known. TCRdb reprocessed the 5' RACE reads with MiXCR, giving one entry per CDR3 protein. Here the sample spans a few hundred thousand distinct CDR3 sequences, 7% to 8% being singletons. The sequencing input was blood, either unsorted or a sorted T cell fraction (not recorded which). Receptors originate from a male donor with ankylosing spondylitis.

In this sample, this clonotype turned up a few times. V is TRBV9 and J is TRBJ1-3, with D unclear. In germline, CDR1 is SGDLS, CDR2 YYNGEE. V was trimmed by 5 bases and J by 1 base, leaving 10 bases between them. The CDR3 loop spans 14 amino acids. CDR3 protein: CASSPRESGNTIYF. CDR3 nucleotide sequence: TGTGCCAGCAGTCCTCGGGAATCTGGAAACACCATATATTTT.

This chain uses TRBV6-1 with TRBJ1-2, with D tentatively TRBD1 (5 bases). CDR3 length equals 15 residues. V gave up 6 bases and J gave up 5 bases, with 19 bases separating them. In germline, CDR1 is MNHNS, CDR2 SASEGT. The CDR3 DNA follows: TGTGCCAGCAGCCCTACACCATTTGGGGCTTATGGCTACACCTTC. It translates to CASSPTPFGAYGYTF.

This clonotype was observed at least ten times. This chain connects TRBV7-2 to TRBJ2-5, with TRBD2 identical over 9 bases. Trimming cost V 5 bases and J 5 bases; bases outside gene matches: 9. CDR1 SGHTA and CDR2 FQGNSA come from the germline V gene. The CDR3 consists of 15 residues. CDR3 bases: TGTGCCAGCAGCCCTGGTAGCGGGAGTTACGAGACCCAGTACTTC. Residues: CASSPGSGSYETQYF.

A few counts support this clonotype. The rearrangement joins TRBV9 to TRBJ2-7; 7 bases map to TRBD2. CDR3 length equals 15 residues. V shed 4 bases, J shed 5 bases, and the junction held 12 bases outside the gene matches. The germline V gene encodes CDR1 SGDLS and CDR2 YYNGEE. The CDR3 DNA follows: TGTGCCAGCAGCCCCAGAAGCGGGGCCCGGGACGAGCAGTACTTC. It specifies CASSPRSGARDEQYF.

This clonotype was seen at least ten times. At one of its ends the junction is not consistent with the germline gene, which may arise from a read error. V gene TRBV20-1 combines with J gene TRBJ1-2; D gene unclear. The CDR3 is made up of 10 amino acids. Germline lookup yields CDR1 DFQATT and CDR2 SNEGSKA (reference sequence). The CDR3 DNA sequence: TGCAGTGCTAGAGGACCGGGCTACCACTTC. Protein: CSARGPGYHF.

The chain uses TRBV29-1 and TRBJ2-7, with D tentatively TRBD2 (7 bases). Germline V gene data show CDR1 as SQVTM and CDR2 as ANQGSEA. This CDR3 spans 15 amino acids. V was pared by 7 bases and J by 6 bases, with 25 bases between. CDR3 sequence (DNA): TGCAGCGCATACCTAGGGGGGGGACGGCGGTCCGAGCAGTACTTC. Its translation is CSAYLGGGRRSEQYF.

In this sample, this clonotype turned up many times. The chain employs TRBV5-1 and TRBJ2-3, with 10 bases matching TRBD2. V trimming: 3 bases; J trimming: 4 bases; junction bases outside the gene matches: 8. Per the germline V gene, CDR1 is SGHRS and CDR2 is YFSETQ. The CDR3 spans 16 residues. Here the CDR3 DNA reads TGCGCCAGCAGCTCCCGACGGCTAGCGGGAGCAGATACGCAGTATTTT. Its translation is CASSSRRLAGADTQYF.

Only a few counts were recorded for this clonotype. The chain combines TRBV19 with TRBJ1-6; TRBD1 matches at 7 bases. V dropped 6 bases and J dropped 9; count of bases not matched to a gene: 5. CDR1 and CDR2 from the germline V gene are LNHDA and SQIVND (reference sequence). The CDR3 has 13 amino acids. The CDR3 sequence is CASSDRVASPLHF. The CDR3 DNA reads as TGTGCCAGTAGCGACAGGGTAGCTTCACCCCTCCACTTT.

This chain connects TRBV5-1 to TRBJ2-7; 7 positions agree with TRBD2. The trim removed 3 bases at V and 0 bases at J, leaving 3 bases unmatched. Germline loops: CDR1 SGHRS, CDR2 YFSETQ. This CDR3 comprises 14 residues. CDR3 residues: CASSYAGDSYEQYF. CDR3 sequence (DNA): TGCGCCAGCAGCTATGCGGGGGACTCCTACGAGCAGTACTTC. Full variable domain (remainder filled in from reference TRBV5-1 and TRBJ2-7): KAGVTQTPRYLIKTRGQQVTLSCSPISGHRSVSWYQQTPGQGLQFLFEYFSETQRNKGNFPGRFSGRQFSNSRSEMNVSTLELGDSALYLCASSYAGDSYEQYFGPGTRLTVT.

This clonotype was counted ten times or more. This chain joins TRBV28 and TRBJ2-7; D might be TRBD1 (6 bases). This CDR3 has 15 amino acids. The V and J ends lost 5 bases and 0 bases respectively, with 14 bases between them. CDR1 is MDHEN and CDR2 is SYDVKM in the germline V gene. CDR3 in DNA: TGTGCCAGCAGTGTACTAATAGGGGGCTCCTACGAGCAGTACTTC. Protein: CASSVLIGGSYEQYF.

The chain carries TRBV7-8 and TRBJ2-5; 8 nucleotides agree with TRBD2. This CDR3 has 17 residues. The trim removed 5 bases at V and 2 bases at J, leaving 13 bases unmatched. Germline-derived CDR1 and CDR2 are SGHVS and FQNEAQ. Here the CDR3 DNA reads TGTGCCAGCAGCCGATATTCAGGGGCTAGCGGGCAAGAGACCCAGTACTTC. Protein: CASSRYSGASGQETQYF.

This clonotype was observed at least ten times. The rearrangement joins TRBV5-1 to TRBJ2-1; D might be TRBD2 (6 bases). The germline V gene encodes CDR1 SGHRS and CDR2 YFSETQ. This CDR3 comprises 18 residues. The V end was cut by 0 bases, the J end by 1 base, with 17 bases between. CDR3 residues: CASSLDAGGLLSYNEQFF. In nucleotides, the CDR3 is TGCGCCAGCAGCTTGGATGCCGGGGGACTTCTTTCCTACAATGAGCAGTTCTTC.

This clonotype has a count of ten or more. CDR3 nucleotide sequence: TGTGCCAGTGGGGGATCGGGGCTGCAGTACTTC. As protein: CASGGSGLQYF. The chain employs TRBV28 and TRBJ2-7, with D perhaps assigned TRBD1 or TRBD2 (5 bases each). The length of the CDR3 is 11 residues. Trimming left V 9 bases short and J 9 bases short, with 15 bases between. Germline V gene lookup returns CDR1 MDHEN and CDR2 SYDVKM.

This clonotype was counted many times. The V call is TRBV27, the J call TRBJ2-4, with 10 bases matching TRBD2. The CDR3 has 14 residues. V trimming: 7 bases; J trimming: 2 bases; junction bases outside the gene matches: 2. CDR1 is MNHEY, CDR2 SMNVEV, per germline (reference sequence). The CDR3 here is CASIAGGPKNIQYF. The CDR3 DNA reads as TGTGCCAGCATAGCGGGAGGACCCAAAAACATTCAGTACTTC.

In this sample, this clonotype turned up many times. J is TRBJ1-5 and V is TRBV28, with D possibly TRBD1 on 5 matching bases. The ends were cut back, 3 bases at V and 5 bases at J, with 8 bases in the middle. The CDR3 consists of 13 residues. From germline, CDR1 is MDHEN and CDR2 SYDVKM. CDR3 sequence reads: CASSFSGHQPQHF. The CDR3 nucleotides read TGTGCCAGCAGTTTCTCGGGGCATCAGCCCCAGCATTTT.

This chain connects TRBV7-8 to TRBJ2-7; no firm D call. V gave up 4 bases and J gave up 2 bases, with 12 bases separating them. Germline V CDR1 and CDR2: SGHVS, FQNEAQ. The CDR3 covers 14 residues. CDR3 sequence reads: CASSSLGRTYEQYF. DNA of the CDR3: TGTGCCAGCAGCTCCTTAGGGCGGACCTACGAGCAGTACTTC.

This clonotype was counted many times. The V call is TRBV11-2, the J call TRBJ2-3; TRBD2 might be the D (6 bases). Germline assignment: CDR1 SGHAT and CDR2 FQNNGV. The CDR3 contains 17 residues. V dropped 5 bases and J dropped 5 bases, with 23 bases sitting between them. The CDR3 region is CASSRGKTGEALDTQYF. The CDR3 nucleotides are TGTGCCAGCAGCCGCGGGAAAACGGGAGAAGCCTTAGATACGCAGTATTTT.

The sample holds many counts of this clonotype. This chain connects TRBV4-2 to TRBJ2-7; tentative D call: TRBD2 (5 bases). The CDR3 extends over 15 amino acids. V was clipped by 0 bases and J by 9 bases, with 18 bases between them. Germline lookup yields CDR1 LGHNA and CDR2 YNFKEQ. CDR3 sequence (DNA): TGTGCCAGCAGCCAAGATCCCGACTACCCCGGAGGGCAGTACTTC. It translates to CASSQDPDYPGGQYF.

This clonotype was observed many times. This chain connects TRBV7-9 to TRBJ2-5; the D gene is possibly TRBD2 (6 bases). Germline CDR1 SEHNR, CDR2 FQNEAQ (reference sequence). V was pared by 7 bases and J by 5 bases, with 23 bases between. This CDR3 contains 16 residues. The CDR3 is CASIPKGTGLPETQYF. The CDR3 DNA reads as TGTGCCAGCATTCCAAAGGGAACGGGACTCCCGGAGACCCAGTACTTC. The variable domain in full, completed from reference TRBV7-9 and TRBJ2-5, reads DTGVSQNPRHKITKRGQNVTFRCDPISEHNRLYWYRQTLGQGPEFLTYFQNEAQLEKSRLLSDRFSAERPKGSFSTLEIQRTEQGDSAMYLCASIPKGTGLPETQYFGPGTRLLVL.

This clonotype was picked up many times. The CDR3 region has the DNA TGTGCCAGCAGTTTGACAGGGGACACTGAAGCTTTCTTT. Its protein is CASSLTGDTEAFF. This chain joins TRBV28 and TRBJ1-1; 8 bases are a match to TRBD1. Per germline, CDR1 MDHEN and CDR2 SYDVKM. The CDR3 is 13 residues long. With 3 bases clipped from V and 3 bases from J, the junction kept 0 bases outside the gene matches. Combining the CDR3 with reference TRBV28 and TRBJ1-1 gives the whole variable domain DVKVTQSSRYLVKRTGEKVFLECVQDMDHENMFWYRQDPGLGLRLIYFSYDVKMKEKGDIPEGYSVSREKKERFSLILESASTNQTSMYLCASSLTGDTEAFFGQGTRLTVV.

This clonotype was counted at least ten times. The rearrangement links TRBV19 to TRBJ2-2; 12 bases are a match to TRBD1. The CDR3 length is 15 residues. V shed 6 bases, J shed 8 bases, and the junction held 7 bases outside the gene matches. Germline-derived CDR1 and CDR2 are LNHDA and SQIVND (reference sequence). The CDR3 region is CASSYGTGGQGELFF. For the CDR3, the DNA is TGTGCCAGTAGCTACGGGACAGGGGGCCAGGGGGAGCTGTTTTTT.

This clonotype was seen at least ten times. The CDR3 reads CSVEFLAGGTYNEQFF. CDR3 coding DNA: TGCAGCGTTGAGTTCTTGGCGGGAGGTACCTACAATGAGCAGTTCTTC. The chain employs TRBV29-1 and TRBJ2-1; 8 bases match TRBD2. The CDR3 extends over 16 amino acids. Per germline, CDR1 SQVTM and CDR2 ANQGSEA. J lost 2 bases, V lost 3 bases, and 9 bases had no gene match.

This clonotype appeared many times. The rearrangement uses TRBV4-3 and TRBJ1-1; D is undetermined. This CDR3 is 14 amino acids long. Trimming cost V 6 bases and J 1 base, with 12 bases left between them. Germline values: CDR1 LGHNA, CDR2 YSLEER. The CDR3 nucleotides are TGCGCCAGCAGTCCAGGCCTTGAGAACACTGAAGCTTTCTTT. As protein: CASSPGLENTEAFF.

The V gene is TRBV6-2 or TRBV6-3, the J gene TRBJ2-1; D is possibly TRBD2 (6 bases). The germline V gene encodes CDR1 MNHEY and CDR2 SVGEGT. This CDR3 has 14 amino acids. Trimming left V 9 bases short and J 2 bases short, with 14 bases between. The CDR3 DNA reads TGTGCCAGTACCCCCGGGGGTGCCTACAATGAGCAGTTCTTC. Translation: CASTPGGAYNEQFF.

The J gene is TRBJ2-7, the V gene TRBV12-3 or TRBV12-4; D may be TRBD2 (5 bases). The CDR3 runs 12 residues. Deletions cut 5 bases from V and 3 bases from J, with 8 bases between. This CDR3 reads CASSNGVYEQYF. CDR3 nucleotide sequence: TGTGCCAGCAGTAACGGGGTCTACGAGCAGTACTTC.